This T cell receptor (beta chain) appears in the sequencing data of a study of blood T cell repertoires in COVID-19. Study summary: The samples span acute and convalescent COVID-19 from the United States, Italy and Spain. From T cells, B-cell-depleted T cells, or PBMCs came the material, which was cDNA or gDNA.

Original analysis: Estimated nucleated cell counts came from reference gene primer amplification. The protocol was immunoSEQ multiplex PCR, while the TCRdb copy is restricted to in-frame clones and leaves out a portion. That table gives V, J and clone size, and the DNA gave D and trimming. This repertoire shows some 270,000 clones, 86% found once; its top ten account for around 6%. V lost 7 bases and J 2 bases, leaving 15 bases between the germline ends. Germline loops: CDR1 LNHDA, CDR2 SQIVND (reference sequence). CDR3 length: 14 amino acids. Seattle enrolled patients during active infection and tracked them longitudinally.

The V and J genes are TRBV19 and TRBJ2-7; maybe TRBD2 (6 bases). Sequenced input: peripheral blood. The TCR was taken from a woman older than 75 with COVID-19, enrolled during active disease. For the CDR3, the DNA is TGTGCCAGTAACCCCGGGACTCCTCCCTACGAGCAGTACTTC. Residues: CASNPGTPPYEQYF.